This T cell receptor beta chain comes out of a study of blood T cell repertoires in COVID-19 (dated by TCRdb to 2020 to 2022). With respect to the entire study: Collaborator samples came from the United States, Italy and Spain and covered acute and convalescent phases of COVID-19. The prospective study material was composed of cDNA or gDNA derived from T cells, B-cell-depleted T cells, or PBMCs. Deeply sampled blood TCRbeta repertoires from subjects exposed to, actively infected with, or recovered from COVID-19 were included in the dataset. The repertoires were made available in a free public database intended to serve as a resource for research on the immune response to SARS-CoV-2. The samples were drawn from two sources: the first 160 participants of the ongoing ImmuneRACE study, and 1,000 to 1,500 subjects contributed by 6 global collaborators. The sample metadata nearly always contained a de-identified subject ID, COVID-19 status, age in years and sex. HLA class I and class II types, where available, came from metadata supplied by the sample provider rather than from assay-based typing. Study-level results and caveats: The amount of clinical and demographic metadata varied by source and participant and was provided uncurated.

TCRbeta CDR3 regions were amplified from genomic DNA by means of the immunoSEQ Assay, a bias-controlled multiplex PCR. From the authors' description of their analysis: Within the assay, amplification of reference gene primers was used to estimate how many nucleated cells each sample contained. Sequence reads were collapsed and filtered to measure the absolute abundance of every unique TCRbeta CDR3 rearrangement. Productive Simpson clonality was computed per sample as the square root of Simpson's diversity index over productive rearrangements. In TCRdb, the immuneACCESS table is reduced to in-frame sequences with V and J assigned. These tables do not hold every clone; where another copy was compared, an unresolved V gene accounts for under half, and the others remain unexplained. V, J and clone size are those of that table, while D and trimming were read from the DNA. The sample data list fewer than 350,000 clones, and more than 70% of these were observed just once. The ten largest clones represent approximately 1% of the sample.

The CDR3, cysteine through phenylalanine, is 16 amino acids long. Left in the record is the CDR3 DNA by itself, 48 bases read in frame from the first base. Taken from the germline V gene, the CDR1 and CDR2 loops are MNHEY and SVGEGT. Germline trimming amounts to 5 bases on V and 8 bases on J, with 15 as the count of junction bases outside the gene matches. Participants in the prospective study were enrolled through a virtual design, were aged 18 to 89 years, and lived in under 25 United States geographic areas. In the prospective study, cohorts were assigned on the basis of participant-reported clinical history obtained from a screening survey and a study questionnaire. Exposed participants had been in contact with someone with a PCR-confirmed or clinician-diagnosed COVID-19 case within 2 weeks of study entry. Mobile phlebotomists in the prospective study collected whole blood, serum and a nasopharyngeal or oropharyngeal swab from every participant. Additional blood draws and questionnaires over a 2-month period could optionally be provided by prospective study participants. Prospective study blood samples were shipped either frozen or at room temperature before DNA extraction.

Turning to this clone: The clone's antigen remains unknown. Base-call qualities are not available, and no considerably larger clone is one nucleotide away.

The source is a woman aged 25 to 45 who had been exposed to COVID-19. The rearrangement joined TRBV6-2 or TRBV6-3 to TRBJ1-2; TRBD1 matches 9 bases in the middle. Sequenced sample: PBMCs or T cells enriched from blood (not recorded which). The DNA sequence is TGTGCCAGCAGTGACTACAACAGGGGGCGCGATGAGGGCTACACCTTC. Translated, this is CASSDYNRGRDEGYTF.